These 29 T cell receptor beta chains originate from one sample sequenced in a study of cytomegalovirus exposure and HLA in healthy donors (dated by TCRdb to about 2017). Preparation of the library involved the immunoSEQ multiplex PCR assay. For the multiplex PCR, a mixture combining 60 forward primers for TCR Vbeta segments and 13 reverse primers for TCR Jbeta segments was used. TCRdb retrieved this table from immuneACCESS and kept in-frame rearrangements only. Not all clones are present; in checked studies, unresolved V genes account for under half, and no reason is known for the remainder. The sample table shows roughly 120,000 clones, and approximately 80% are seen once. Roughly 3.9% of the sample rests with the top ten. What was sequenced was PBMCs. Receptor source: a woman aged 25 to 45 in good health and CMV-seronegative.

J is TRBJ2-5 and V is TRBV7-6; D is possibly TRBD2 (7 bases). The J call is in doubt because the DNA end fits TRBJ2-7 better. CDR3 length equals 14 residues. Germline-derived CDR1 and CDR2 are SGHVS and FNYEAQ. CDR3 sequence reads: CASSPGGLSYEQYF. Written as DNA, the CDR3 is TGTGCCAGCAGCCCGGGGGGCCTCTCCTACGAGCAGTACTTC.

This clone was detected only once. V and J are TRBV10-1 and TRBJ2-2; a weak D match, TRBD1 (7 bases). The CDR3 length is 14 residues. From germline, CDR1 is WNHNN and CDR2 SYGVQD (reference sequence). Trimming took off 5 bases at V and 9 bases at J, with 16 bases between the two ends. The CDR3 reads CASSPGGYTRELFF. The CDR3 DNA is TGCGCCAGCAGTCCAGGGGGGTATACCAGGGAGCTGTTTTTT.

Details on this clone: Additional DNA sequences in this sample encode the identical CDR3. The chain carries TRBV5-6 and TRBJ2-6, with D unresolved. The CDR3 covers 15 residues. CDR1 is SGHDT and CDR2 is YYEEEE in the germline V gene. V was trimmed by 5 bases and J by 2 bases, leaving 11 bases between them. This CDR3 is CASSLRSPGANVLTF. In nucleotides, the CDR3 is TGTGCCAGCAGTCTCCGGAGTCCTGGGGCCAACGTCCTGACTTTC. Looking up the rest from reference TRBV5-6 and TRBJ2-6 gives the full variable domain: DAGVTQSPTHLIKTRGQQVTLRCSPKSGHDTVSWYQQALGQGPQFIFQYYEEEERQRGNFPDRFSGHQFPNYSSELNVNALLLGDSALYLCASSLRSPGANVLTFGAGSRLTVL.

The CDR3 is CASSSGSRGYEQYF. The DNA for the CDR3 is TGTGCCAGCAGTAGCGGGAGTAGGGGCTACGAGCAGTACTTC. The V gene is TRBV6-5, the J gene TRBJ2-7; TRBD2 agrees at 8 bases. V lost 5 bases to trimming and J lost 3 bases; unmatched junction nucleotides: 6. The CDR3 sequence is 14 residues long. The germline CDR1 and CDR2 sequences are MNHEY and SVGAGI.

The chain couples TRBV4-1 to TRBJ2-5; D may be TRBD2 (6 bases). This CDR3 contains 14 residues. Germline CDR1 reads MGHRA; CDR2 reads YSYEKL. Trimming pared 2 bases from V and 5 bases from J, leaving 12 bases between. The DNA for the CDR3 is TGCGCCAGCAGCCAAACCGGGACTCAGGAGACCCAGTACTTC. Encoded protein: CASSQTGTQETQYF.

The chain combines TRBV4-3 with TRBJ1-5, with D maybe TRBD1 (6 bases). Germline V gene data show CDR1 as LGHNA and CDR2 as YSLEER. This CDR3 region has 14 residues. The V and J ends lost 0 bases and 6 bases respectively, with 9 bases between them. CDR3 coding DNA: TGCGCCAGCAGCCAAGATAGGGGGGGTCAGCCCCAGCATTTT. This gives the protein CASSQDRGGQPQHF.

The gene calls are TRBV5-1 and TRBJ2-7; 10 bases fit TRBD1. This CDR3 has 15 amino acids. Germline loops: CDR1 SGHRS, CDR2 YFSETQ. V shed 0 bases and J 5 bases; nucleotides not matched to a gene: 5. In DNA form, the CDR3 reads TGCGCCAGCAGCTTGGCCGGGACAGGGGACCACGAGCAGTACTTC. As protein: CASSLAGTGDHEQYF.

The rearrangement links TRBV19 to TRBJ1-2, with TRBD1 matching over 11 bases. Germline values: CDR1 LNHDA, CDR2 SQIVND (reference sequence). There are 14 residues in the CDR3. V lost 9 bases to trimming and J lost 7 bases; unmatched junction nucleotides: 10. The CDR3 spells CASDGQGAESGYTF. As DNA, the CDR3 is TGTGCCAGCGATGGACAGGGGGCGGAAAGTGGCTACACCTTC.

This rearrangement joins TRBV21-1 to TRBJ2-1; the table's D gene call, TRBD2, was not cross checked with the DNA. TRBV21-1 is classified as a pseudogene. The CDR3 extends over 16 amino acids. CDR3 loop: CASSGETSGNYNEQFF. The CDR3 coding sequence is TGTGCCAGCAGCGGAGAGACTAGCGGAAACTACAATGAGCAGTTCTTC.

J is TRBJ2-7 and V is TRBV4-1, with 15 positions matching TRBD2. After removal of 1 base from V and 0 bases from J, the junction contained 7 bases not matched to a gene. Germline V lookup: CDR1 MGHRA, CDR2 YSYEKL. This CDR3 spans 19 amino acids. CDR3 protein: CASSQATGLAGGSSYEQYF. CDR3 sequence (DNA): TGCGCCAGCAGCCAAGCCACCGGACTAGCGGGAGGGTCCTCCTACGAGCAGTACTTC.

The chain carries TRBV25-1 and TRBJ1-1; TRBD1 matches 8 bases. CDR3 length equals 14 residues. The germline gives CDR1 MGHDK, CDR2 SYGVNS. Germline trimming cut 6 bases from V and 3 bases from J; bases unmatched to any gene: 6. For the CDR3, the DNA is TGTGCCAGCAGACAGGGGGGCGAGTACACTGAAGCTTTCTTT. Encoded protein: CASRQGGEYTEAFF. Supplemented by reference TRBV25-1 and TRBJ1-1, the full variable domain reads EADIYQTPRYLVIGTGKKITLECSQTMGHDKMYWYQQDPGMELHLIHYSYGVNSTEKGDLSSESTVSRIRTEHFPLTLESARPSHTSQYLCASRQGGEYTEAFFGQGTRLTVV.

Regarding this clone: The sample carries other DNA sequences with the same CDR3. The rearrangement joins TRBV10-1 to TRBJ2-7; 12 nucleotides align to TRBD1. With 0 bases clipped from V and 7 bases from J, the junction kept 4 bases outside the gene matches. CDR3 length: 15 amino acids. The V gene's germline CDR1 is WNHNN and CDR2 SYGVQD (reference sequence). The CDR3 DNA reads TGCGCCAGCAGTGAGTCGGGACAGGGGGCACGAGAGCAGTACTTC. Its translation is CASSESGQGAREQYF.

The chain is built from TRBV27 and TRBJ2-5; 8 bases are shared with TRBD1. Germline CDR1 MNHEY, CDR2 SMNVEV (reference sequence). The CDR3 is 14 amino acids. V shed 6 bases and J 4 bases; nucleotides not matched to a gene: 7. CDR3 in amino acids: CASSRYRGRETQYF. The CDR3 DNA reads as TGTGCCAGCAGCCGCTACAGGGGGAGAGAGACCCAGTACTTC.

CDR3 sequence reads: CATSRDYAGSYEQYF. Here the CDR3 DNA reads TGTGCCACCAGCAGAGATTATGCAGGCTCCTACGAGCAGTACTTC. The rearrangement uses TRBV15 and TRBJ2-7; D uncertain. The germline V gene has CDR1 LNHNV and CDR2 YYDKDF (reference sequence). The CDR3 loop spans 15 amino acids. Trimming cost V 0 bases and J 0 bases, with 9 bases left between them.

The chain combines TRBV11-2 with TRBJ2-3; unclear D gene. The CDR3 sequence is 14 residues long. V lost 8 bases, J lost 5 bases, and 17 bases lay in between. Germline CDR1 reads SGHAT; CDR2 reads FQNNGV. CDR3 sequence reads: CASALSPSQDTQYF. CDR3 nucleotide sequence: TGTGCCAGCGCGTTATCTCCCTCCCAAGATACGCAGTATTTT. Looking up the rest from reference TRBV11-2 and TRBJ2-3 gives the full variable domain: EAGVAQSPRYKIIEKRQSVAFWCNPISGHATLYWYQQILGQGPKLLIQFQNNGVVDDSQLPKDRFSAERLKGVDSTLKIQPAKLEDSAVYLCASALSPSQDTQYFGPGTRLTVL.

This chain joins TRBV18 and TRBJ2-7, with TRBD1 matching 7 bases. CDR3 length: 12 residues. V gave up 4 bases and J gave up 7 bases; unmatched junction bases: 4. CDR1 and CDR2 (germline): KGHSH, LQKENI. CDR3: CASSRTGEEQYF. The CDR3 DNA is TGTGCCAGCTCACGAACAGGGGAAGAGCAGTACTTC.

The chain recombines TRBV5-1 with TRBJ2-3; no firm D call. The CDR3 loop spans 13 amino acids. CDR1 is SGHRS, CDR2 YFSETQ, per germline. V lost 0 bases and J 4 bases, leaving 6 bases between the germline ends. The CDR3 region has the DNA TGCGCCAGCAGCTTGGTGGAGCCAGATACGCAGTATTTT. As protein: CASSLVEPDTQYF.

The chain is built from TRBV4-2 and TRBJ2-3; TRBD1 agrees at 9 bases. The germline CDR1 and CDR2 sequences are LGHNA and YNFKEQ. V dropped 4 bases and J dropped 0; count of bases not matched to a gene: 11. The CDR3 runs 18 residues. CDR3 sequence: CASSRSPRQGGSTDTQYF. The CDR3 DNA reads as TGTGCCAGCAGCCGATCCCCCAGACAGGGGGGTAGCACAGATACGCAGTATTTT.

This clone has more than one count but fewer than ten. This chain links TRBV5-1 with TRBJ1-3, with 8 bases fitting TRBD1. CDR1 and CDR2 from the germline V gene are SGHRS and YFSETQ. With 4 bases clipped from V and 3 bases from J, the junction kept 9 bases outside the gene matches. The CDR3 extends over 16 amino acids. The CDR3 loop is CASSRRPTGDGNTIYF. In nucleotides, the CDR3 is TGCGCCAGCAGCCGACGTCCGACAGGGGATGGAAACACCATATATTTT.

The chain uses TRBV5-1 and TRBJ2-1, with D tentatively TRBD2 (6 bases). Trimming removed 0 bases from V and 1 base from J, with 11 bases in between. Germline V lookup: CDR1 SGHRS, CDR2 YFSETQ. CDR3 length equals 16 residues. The CDR3 sequence: CASSLEAGTSYNEQFF. Here the CDR3 DNA reads TGCGCCAGCAGCTTGGAGGCCGGGACTTCCTACAATGAGCAGTTCTTC.

The gene calls are TRBV10-2 and TRBJ2-2, with TRBD2 as a possible D gene (5 bases). V lost 6 bases, J lost 7 bases, and 15 bases lay in between. The CDR3 is made up of 14 amino acids. In germline, CDR1 is WSHSY, CDR2 SAAADI. The CDR3 nucleotides read TGCGCCAGCAGCATTACTAGTTTTAGCGGGGAGCTGTTTTTT. It encodes CASSITSFSGELFF.

This sequence joins TRBV7-8 and TRBJ2-5; the D gene is possibly TRBD2 (5 bases). The germline V gene has CDR1 SGHVS and CDR2 FQNEAQ. V gave up 2 bases and J gave up 4 bases, with 8 bases separating them. CDR3 length: 13 amino acids. In DNA, the CDR3 is TGTGCCAGCAGCTTACGGGCGGGAGAGACCCAGTACTTC. This encodes CASSLRAGETQYF.

The V and J genes are TRBV10-3 and TRBJ2-3; D not certain. The CDR3 runs 13 residues. Germline V lookup: CDR1 ENHRY, CDR2 SYGVKD. This CDR3 is CACAPTSTDTQYF. The CDR3 DNA is TGTGCTTGCGCCCCGACTAGCACAGATACGCAGTATTTT.

This clone has only a few counts. CDR3 loop: CASSLGPVNNSPLHF. CDR3 bases: TGTGCCAGCTCTCTTGGCCCAGTCAATAATTCACCCCTCCACTTT. V gene TRBV9 combines with J gene TRBJ1-6; no clear D gene. Trimming pared 7 bases from V and 5 bases from J, leaving 16 bases between. CDR1 is SGDLS and CDR2 is YYNGEE in the germline V gene. The CDR3 loop spans 15 amino acids. Looking up the rest from reference TRBV9 and TRBJ1-6 gives the full variable domain: DSGVTQTPKHLITATGQRVTLRCSPRSGDLSVYWYQQSLDQGLQFLIQYYNGEERAKGNILERFSAQQFPDLHSELNLSSLELGDSALYFCASSLGPVNNSPLHFGNGTRLTVT.

J is TRBJ2-5 and V is TRBV7-9; D is perhaps TRBD1 (6 bases). The V gene lost 5 bases and the J gene lost 1 base, with 11 bases spanning the gap. In germline, CDR1 is SEHNR, CDR2 FQNEAQ (reference sequence). CDR3 length: 14 residues. The CDR3 loop is CASSKTGLQETQYF. CDR3 nucleotides: TGTGCCAGCAGCAAAACAGGGCTCCAAGAGACCCAGTACTTC.

This clone occurred once. This chain links TRBV11-3 with TRBJ2-2, with TRBD1 as a possible D gene (5 bases). The V gene lost 8 bases and the J gene lost 6 bases, with 22 bases spanning the gap. The CDR3 runs to 16 residues. Germline assignment: CDR1 SGHNT and CDR2 YENEEA. DNA of the CDR3: TGTGCCAGCTCTCAAGTGTGGGGCGGAGAGGCCGGGGAGCTGTTTTTT. It specifies CASSQVWGGEAGELFF. The variable domain in full, completed from reference TRBV11-3 and TRBJ2-2, reads EAGVVQSPRYKIIEKKQPVAFWCNPISGHNTLYWYLQNLGQGPELLIRYENEEAVDDSQLPKDRFSAERLKGVDSTLKIQPAELGDSAVYLCASSQVWGGEAGELFFGEGSRLTVL.

A single count supports this clone. The CDR3 region has the DNA TGTGCCAGCAGTCTACAGGGGGCCTGGGAGCAGTACTTC. Residues: CASSLQGAWEQYF. V and J are TRBV28 and TRBJ2-7; 9 bases align to TRBD1. J lost 7 bases, V lost 5 bases, and 6 bases had no gene match. This CDR3 region has 13 residues. Germline V CDR1 and CDR2: MDHEN, SYDVKM.

J is TRBJ2-7 and V is TRBV6-5; D may be TRBD1 (6 bases). The V end lost 6 bases, the J end lost 4 bases, and 16 bases lay between the germline ends. Per the germline V gene, CDR1 is MNHEY and CDR2 is SVGAGI. The CDR3 runs 14 residues. The CDR3 nucleotides are TGTGCCAGCAGCCACAGGACAGCCTCGTACGAGCAGTACTTC. Amino acid sequence: CASSHRTASYEQYF.

The chain is built from TRBV9 and TRBJ2-5, with 8 bases fitting TRBD1. V lost 3 bases, J lost 4 bases, and 5 bases stayed unmatched. This CDR3 comprises 14 residues. Germline V lookup: CDR1 SGDLS, CDR2 YYNGEE. The DNA of the CDR3 is TGTGCCAGCAGCGCACAGGGGGTGGGAGAGACCCAGTACTTC. This sequence encodes CASSAQGVGETQYF.